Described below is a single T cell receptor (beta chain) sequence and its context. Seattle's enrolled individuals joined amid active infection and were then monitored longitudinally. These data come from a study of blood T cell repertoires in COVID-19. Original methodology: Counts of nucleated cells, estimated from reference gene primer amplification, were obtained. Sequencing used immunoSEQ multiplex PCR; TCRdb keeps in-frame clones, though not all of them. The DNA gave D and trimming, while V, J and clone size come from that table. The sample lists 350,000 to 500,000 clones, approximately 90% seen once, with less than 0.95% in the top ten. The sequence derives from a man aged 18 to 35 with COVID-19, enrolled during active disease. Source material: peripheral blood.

CDR3 nucleotides: TGTGCCAGCAGCTTAGAGGTTCGGGGCTCTGGGGCCAACGTCCTGACTTTC. It specifies CASSLEVRGSGANVLTF. The rearrangement joins TRBV7-9 to TRBJ2-6, with a weak D call TRBD2 (5 bases). CDR1 is SEHNR and CDR2 is FQNEAQ in the germline V gene (reference sequence). Trimming removed 1 base from V and 0 bases from J, with 10 bases in between. The CDR3 loop spans 17 amino acids.